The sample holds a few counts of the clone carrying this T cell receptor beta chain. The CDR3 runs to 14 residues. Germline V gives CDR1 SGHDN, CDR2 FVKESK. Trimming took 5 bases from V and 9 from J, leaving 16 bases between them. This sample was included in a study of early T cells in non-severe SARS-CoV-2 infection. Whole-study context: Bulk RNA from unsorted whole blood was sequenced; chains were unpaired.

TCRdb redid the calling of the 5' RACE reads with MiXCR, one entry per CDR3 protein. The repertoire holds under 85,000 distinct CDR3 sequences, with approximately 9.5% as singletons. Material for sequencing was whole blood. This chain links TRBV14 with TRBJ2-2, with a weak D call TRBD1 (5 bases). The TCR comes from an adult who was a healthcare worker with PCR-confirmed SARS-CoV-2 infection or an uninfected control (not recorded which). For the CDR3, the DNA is TGTGCCAGCAGCATCACCGGTGGGGCCAGGGAGCTGTTTTTT. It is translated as CASSITGGARELFF.